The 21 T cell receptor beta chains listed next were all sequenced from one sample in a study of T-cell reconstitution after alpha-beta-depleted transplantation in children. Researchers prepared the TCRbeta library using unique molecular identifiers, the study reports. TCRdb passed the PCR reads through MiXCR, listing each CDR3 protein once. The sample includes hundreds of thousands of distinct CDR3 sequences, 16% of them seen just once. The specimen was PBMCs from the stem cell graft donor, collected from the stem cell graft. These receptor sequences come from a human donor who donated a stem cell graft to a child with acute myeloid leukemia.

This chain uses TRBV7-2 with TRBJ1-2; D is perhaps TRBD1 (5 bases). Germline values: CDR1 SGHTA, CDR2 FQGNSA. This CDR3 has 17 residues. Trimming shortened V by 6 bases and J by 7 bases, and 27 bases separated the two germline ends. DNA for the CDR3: TGTGCCAGCAGGCCCCCGGCTCAGGGCCTTTTGAGGGGTGGCTACACCTTC. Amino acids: CASRPPAQGLLRGGYTF.

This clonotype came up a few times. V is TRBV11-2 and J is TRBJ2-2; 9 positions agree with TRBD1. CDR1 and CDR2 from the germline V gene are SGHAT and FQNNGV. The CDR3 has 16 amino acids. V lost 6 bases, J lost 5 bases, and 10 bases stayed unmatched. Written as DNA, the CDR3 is TGTGCCAGCAGGGGAACACAGGGGGCGCGAACCGGGGAGCTGTTTTTT. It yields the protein CASRGTQGARTGELFF.

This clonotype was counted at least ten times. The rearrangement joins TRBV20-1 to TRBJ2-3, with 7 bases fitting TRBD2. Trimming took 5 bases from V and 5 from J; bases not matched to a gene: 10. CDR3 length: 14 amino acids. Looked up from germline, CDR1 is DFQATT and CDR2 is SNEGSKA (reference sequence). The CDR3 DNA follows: TGCAGTGCTCGACTACAGCGGGGCATAGATACGCAGTATTTT. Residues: CSARLQRGIDTQYF.

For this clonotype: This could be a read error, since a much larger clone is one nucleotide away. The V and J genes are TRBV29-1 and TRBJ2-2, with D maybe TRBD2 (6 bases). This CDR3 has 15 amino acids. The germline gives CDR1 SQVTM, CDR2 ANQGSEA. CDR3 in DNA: TGCAGCGTTGAGGGGACGGACGCGAACACCGGGGGGCTGTTTTTT. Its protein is CSVEGTDANTGGLFF.

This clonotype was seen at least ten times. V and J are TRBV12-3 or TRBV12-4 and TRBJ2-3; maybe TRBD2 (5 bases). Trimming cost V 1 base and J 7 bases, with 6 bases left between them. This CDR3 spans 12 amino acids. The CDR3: CASSLGGYTQYF. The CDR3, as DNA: TGTGCCAGCAGTTTAGGAGGGTATACGCAGTATTTT.

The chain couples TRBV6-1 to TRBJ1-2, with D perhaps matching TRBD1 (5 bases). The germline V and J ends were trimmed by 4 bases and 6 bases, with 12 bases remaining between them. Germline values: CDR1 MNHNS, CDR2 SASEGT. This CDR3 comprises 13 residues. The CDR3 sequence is CASSGDLLNGYTF. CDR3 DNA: TGTGCCAGCAGTGGGGACCTTTTAAATGGCTACACCTTC.

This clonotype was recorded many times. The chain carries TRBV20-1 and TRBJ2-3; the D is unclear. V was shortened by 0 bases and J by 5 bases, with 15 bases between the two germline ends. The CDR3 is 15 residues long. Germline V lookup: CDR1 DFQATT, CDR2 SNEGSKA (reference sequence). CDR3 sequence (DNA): TGCAGTGCTAGAGATCCCGCTGGCCCCGGAGATACGCAGTATTTT. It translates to CSARDPAGPGDTQYF.

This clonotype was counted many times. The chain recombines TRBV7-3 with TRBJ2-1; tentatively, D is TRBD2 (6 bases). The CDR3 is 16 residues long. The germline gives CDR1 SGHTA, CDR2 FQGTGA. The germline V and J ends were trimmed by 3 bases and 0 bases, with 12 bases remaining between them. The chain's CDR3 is CASSFLASYSYNEQFF. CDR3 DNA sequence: TGTGCCAGCAGCTTTCTAGCGTCTTACTCCTACAATGAGCAGTTCTTC.

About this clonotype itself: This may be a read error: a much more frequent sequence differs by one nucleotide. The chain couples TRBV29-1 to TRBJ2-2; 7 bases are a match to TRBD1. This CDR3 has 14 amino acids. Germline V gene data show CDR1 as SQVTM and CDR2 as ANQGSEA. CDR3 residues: CSVVEGANTGELLF. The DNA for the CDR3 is TGCAGCGTTGTCGAGGGGGCGAACACCGGGGAGCTGCTTTTT.

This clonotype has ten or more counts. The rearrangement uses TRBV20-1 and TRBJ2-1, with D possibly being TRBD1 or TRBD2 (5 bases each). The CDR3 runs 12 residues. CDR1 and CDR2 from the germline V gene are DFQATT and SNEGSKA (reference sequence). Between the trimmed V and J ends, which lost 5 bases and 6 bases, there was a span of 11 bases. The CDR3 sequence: CSAGALGNEQFF. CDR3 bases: TGCAGTGCTGGGGCACTAGGCAATGAGCAGTTCTTC.

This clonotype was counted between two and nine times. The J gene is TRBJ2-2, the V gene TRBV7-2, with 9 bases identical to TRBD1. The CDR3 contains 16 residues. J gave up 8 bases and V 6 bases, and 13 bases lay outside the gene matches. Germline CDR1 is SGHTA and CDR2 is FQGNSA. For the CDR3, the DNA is TGTGCCAGCAGACGCCCGGGACAGGGTTTTATTGGGGAGCTGTTTTTT. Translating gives CASRRPGQGFIGELFF.

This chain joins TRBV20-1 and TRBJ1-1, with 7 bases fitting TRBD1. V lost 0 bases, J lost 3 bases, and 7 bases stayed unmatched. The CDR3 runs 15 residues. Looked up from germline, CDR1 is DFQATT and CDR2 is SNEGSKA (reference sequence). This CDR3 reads CSARDQGVEYTEAFF. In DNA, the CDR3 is TGCAGTGCTAGAGACCAGGGGGTCGAGTACACTGAAGCTTTCTTT.

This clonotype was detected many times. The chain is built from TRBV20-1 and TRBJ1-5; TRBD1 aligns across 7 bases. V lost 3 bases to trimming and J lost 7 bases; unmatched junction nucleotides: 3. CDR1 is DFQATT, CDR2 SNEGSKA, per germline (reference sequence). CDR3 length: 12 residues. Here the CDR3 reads CSASDREQPQHF. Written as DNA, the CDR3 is TGCAGTGCTAGTGACAGGGAGCAGCCCCAGCATTTT.

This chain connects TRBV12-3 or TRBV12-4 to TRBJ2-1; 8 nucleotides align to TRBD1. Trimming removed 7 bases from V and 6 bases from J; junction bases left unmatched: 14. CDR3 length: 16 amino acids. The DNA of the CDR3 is TGTGCCAGCATTACGTCGGGACAGGTTGGGGTCAATGAGCAGTTCTTC. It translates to CASITSGQVGVNEQFF.

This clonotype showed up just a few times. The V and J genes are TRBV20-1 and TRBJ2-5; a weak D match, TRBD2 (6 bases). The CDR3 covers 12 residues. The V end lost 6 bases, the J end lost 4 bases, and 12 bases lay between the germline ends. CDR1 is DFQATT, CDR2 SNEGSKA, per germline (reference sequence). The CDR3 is CSAGGRGETQYF. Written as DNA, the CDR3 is TGCAGTGCGGGGGGTAGGGGAGAGACCCAGTACTTC.

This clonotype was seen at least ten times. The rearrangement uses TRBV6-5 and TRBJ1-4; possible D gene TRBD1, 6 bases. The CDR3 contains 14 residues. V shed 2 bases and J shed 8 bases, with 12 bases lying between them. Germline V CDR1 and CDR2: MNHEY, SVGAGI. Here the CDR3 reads CASSYEGVREKLFF. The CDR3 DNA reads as TGTGCCAGCAGTTACGAGGGGGTTCGAGAAAAACTGTTTTTT.

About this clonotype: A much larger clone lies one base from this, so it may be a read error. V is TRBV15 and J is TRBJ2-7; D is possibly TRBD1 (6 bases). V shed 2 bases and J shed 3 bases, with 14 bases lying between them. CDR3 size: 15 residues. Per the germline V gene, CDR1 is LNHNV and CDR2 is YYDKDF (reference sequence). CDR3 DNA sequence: TGTGCCACCAGCAGACCAGACAGGTGGCACTACGAGCAGTACTTC. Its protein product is CATSRPDRWHYEQYF.

This chain's CDR3 is CAISQDRGGETQYF. CDR3 DNA sequence: TGTGCCATCAGCCAAGACAGGGGCGGAGAGACCCAGTACTTC. V is TRBV10-3 and J is TRBJ2-5, with 8 bases matching TRBD1. The CDR3 covers 14 residues. J was trimmed by 4 bases and V by 6 bases; bases with no gene match: 7. Germline lookup yields CDR1 ENHRY and CDR2 SYGVKD.

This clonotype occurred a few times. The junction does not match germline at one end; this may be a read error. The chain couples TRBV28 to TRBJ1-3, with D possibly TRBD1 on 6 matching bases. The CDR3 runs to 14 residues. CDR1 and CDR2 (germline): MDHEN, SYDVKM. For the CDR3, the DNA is TGTGCAAGCAGGTCCTCAGGGGCTGGAAACACCATATATTTT. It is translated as CASRSSGAGNTIYF. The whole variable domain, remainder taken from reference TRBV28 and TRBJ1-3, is DVKVTQSSRYLVKRTGEKVFLECVQDMDHENMFWYRQDPGLGLRLIYFSYDVKMKEKGDIPEGYSVSREKKERFSLILESASTNQTSMYLCASRSSGAGNTIYFGEGSWLTVV.

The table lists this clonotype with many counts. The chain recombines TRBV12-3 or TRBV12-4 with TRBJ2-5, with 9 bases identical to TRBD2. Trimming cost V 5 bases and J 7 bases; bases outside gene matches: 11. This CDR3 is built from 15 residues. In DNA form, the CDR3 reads TGTGCCAGCAGTCCGGGACTAGCTCGTGTGGGGACCCAGTACTTC. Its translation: CASSPGLARVGTQYF.

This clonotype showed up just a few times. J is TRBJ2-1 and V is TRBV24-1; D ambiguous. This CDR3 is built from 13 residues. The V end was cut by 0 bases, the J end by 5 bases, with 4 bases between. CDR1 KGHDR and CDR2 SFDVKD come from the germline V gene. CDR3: CATSDLLHNEQFF. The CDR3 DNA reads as TGTGCCACCAGTGATTTGTTACACAATGAGCAGTTCTTC.